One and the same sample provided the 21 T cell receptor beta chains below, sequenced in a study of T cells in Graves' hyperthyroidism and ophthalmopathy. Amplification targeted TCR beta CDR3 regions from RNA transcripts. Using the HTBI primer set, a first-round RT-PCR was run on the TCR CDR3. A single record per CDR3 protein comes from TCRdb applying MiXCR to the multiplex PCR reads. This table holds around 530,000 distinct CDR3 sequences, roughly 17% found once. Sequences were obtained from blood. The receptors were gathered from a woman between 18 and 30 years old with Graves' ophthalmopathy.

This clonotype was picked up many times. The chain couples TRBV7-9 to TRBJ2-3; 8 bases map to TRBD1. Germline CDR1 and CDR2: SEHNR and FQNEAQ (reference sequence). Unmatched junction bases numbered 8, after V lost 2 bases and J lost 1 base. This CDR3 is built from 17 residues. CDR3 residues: CASSLLVTGEGTDTQYF. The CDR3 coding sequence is TGTGCCAGCAGCTTATTGGTGACAGGGGAGGGCACAGATACGCAGTATTTT.

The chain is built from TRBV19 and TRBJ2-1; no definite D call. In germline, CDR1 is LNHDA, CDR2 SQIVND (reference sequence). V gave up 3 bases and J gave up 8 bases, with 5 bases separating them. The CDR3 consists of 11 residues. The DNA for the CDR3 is TGTGCCAGTAGTATTGCCGATGAGCAGTTCTTC. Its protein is CASSIADEQFF.

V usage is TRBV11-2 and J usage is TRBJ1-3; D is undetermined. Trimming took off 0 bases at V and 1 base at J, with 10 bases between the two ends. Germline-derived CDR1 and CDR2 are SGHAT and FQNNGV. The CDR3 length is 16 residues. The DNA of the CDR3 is TGTGCCAGCAGCTTAGATCTGGGGAGGTCTGGAAACACCATATATTTT. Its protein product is CASSLDLGRSGNTIYF.

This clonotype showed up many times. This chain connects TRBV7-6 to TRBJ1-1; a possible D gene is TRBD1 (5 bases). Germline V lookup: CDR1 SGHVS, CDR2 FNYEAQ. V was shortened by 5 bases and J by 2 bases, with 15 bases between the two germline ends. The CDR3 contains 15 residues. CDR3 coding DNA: TGTGCCAGCAGCCCGGGCGGGACTTACAACACTGAAGCTTTCTTT. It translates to CASSPGGTYNTEAFF.

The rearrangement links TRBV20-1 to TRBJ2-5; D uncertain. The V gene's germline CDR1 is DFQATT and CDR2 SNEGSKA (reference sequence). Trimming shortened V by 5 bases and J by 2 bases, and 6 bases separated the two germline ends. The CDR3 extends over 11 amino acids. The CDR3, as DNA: TGCAGTGCTTCAGGTCAAGAGACCCAGTACTTC. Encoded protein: CSASGQETQYF.

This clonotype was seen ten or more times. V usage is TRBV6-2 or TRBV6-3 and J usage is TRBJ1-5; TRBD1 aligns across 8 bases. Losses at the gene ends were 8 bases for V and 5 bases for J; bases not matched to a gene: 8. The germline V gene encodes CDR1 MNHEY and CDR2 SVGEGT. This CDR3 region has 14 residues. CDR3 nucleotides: TGTGCCAGCGGACCGGGACAGGCTTATCAGCCCCAGCATTTT. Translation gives CASGPGQAYQPQHF.

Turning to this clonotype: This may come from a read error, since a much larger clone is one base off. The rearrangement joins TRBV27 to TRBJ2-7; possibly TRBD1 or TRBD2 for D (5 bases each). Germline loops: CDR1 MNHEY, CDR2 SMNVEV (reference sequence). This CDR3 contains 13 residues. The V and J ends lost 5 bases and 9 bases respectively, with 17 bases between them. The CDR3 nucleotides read TGTGCCAGCAGTCCTCTCCTCAGGGACGGGCAGTACTTC. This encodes CASSPLLRDGQYF.

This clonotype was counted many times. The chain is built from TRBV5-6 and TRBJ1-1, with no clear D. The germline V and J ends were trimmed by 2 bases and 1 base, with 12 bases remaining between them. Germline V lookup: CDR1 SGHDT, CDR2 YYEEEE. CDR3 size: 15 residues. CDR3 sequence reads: CASSFPPTRNTEAFF. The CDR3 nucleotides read TGTGCCAGCAGCTTTCCTCCCACCCGGAACACTGAAGCTTTCTTT.

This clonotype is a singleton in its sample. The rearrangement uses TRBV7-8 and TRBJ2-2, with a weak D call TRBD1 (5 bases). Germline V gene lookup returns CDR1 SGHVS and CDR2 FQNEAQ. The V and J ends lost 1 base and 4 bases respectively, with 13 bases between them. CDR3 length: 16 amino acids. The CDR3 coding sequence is TGTGCCAGCAGCTTAGTTATTCAGGGCGGCACCGGGGAGCTGTTTTTT. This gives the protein CASSLVIQGGTGELFF.

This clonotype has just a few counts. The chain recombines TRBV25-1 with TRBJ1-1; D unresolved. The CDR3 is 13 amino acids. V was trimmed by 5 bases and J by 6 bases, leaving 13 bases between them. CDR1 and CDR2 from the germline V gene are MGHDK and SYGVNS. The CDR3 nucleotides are TGTGCCAGCAGTATATACCGCTGGCCTGAAGCTTTCTTT. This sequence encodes CASSIYRWPEAFF.

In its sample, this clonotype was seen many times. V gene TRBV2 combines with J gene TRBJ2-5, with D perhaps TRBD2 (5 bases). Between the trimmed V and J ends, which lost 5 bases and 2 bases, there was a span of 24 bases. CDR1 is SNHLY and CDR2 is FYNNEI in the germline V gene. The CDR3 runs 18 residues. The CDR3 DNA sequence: TGTGCCAGCAGTCCCGACTTACTATTAGCGCACCCTCAAGAGACCCAGTACTTC. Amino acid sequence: CASSPDLLLAHPQETQYF. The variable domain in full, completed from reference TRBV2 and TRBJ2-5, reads EPEVTQTPSHQVTQMGQEVILRCVPISNHLYFYWYRQILGQKVEFLVSFYNNEISEKSEIFDDQFSVERPDGSNFTLKIRSTKLEDSAMYFCASSPDLLLAHPQETQYFGPGTRLLVL.

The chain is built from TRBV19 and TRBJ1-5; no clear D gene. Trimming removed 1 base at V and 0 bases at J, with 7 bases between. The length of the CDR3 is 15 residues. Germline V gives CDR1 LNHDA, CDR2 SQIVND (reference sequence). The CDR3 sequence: CASSIAFNSNQPQHF. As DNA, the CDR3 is TGTGCCAGTAGTATAGCATTCAATAGCAATCAGCCCCAGCATTTT.

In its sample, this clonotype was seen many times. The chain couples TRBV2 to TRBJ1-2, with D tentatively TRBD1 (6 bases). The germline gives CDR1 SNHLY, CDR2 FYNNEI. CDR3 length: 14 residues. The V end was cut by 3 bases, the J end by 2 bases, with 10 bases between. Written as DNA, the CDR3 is TGTGCCAGCAGTGATTCGGGGGGCAACTATGGCTACACCTTC. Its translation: CASSDSGGNYGYTF.

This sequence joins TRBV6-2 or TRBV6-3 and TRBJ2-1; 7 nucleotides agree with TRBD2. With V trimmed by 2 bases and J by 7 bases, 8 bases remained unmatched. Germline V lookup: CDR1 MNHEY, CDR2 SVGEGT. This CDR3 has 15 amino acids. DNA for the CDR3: TGTGCCAGCAGTTACGGGACGGGAGGAGCAAATGAGCAGTTCTTC. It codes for CASSYGTGGANEQFF.

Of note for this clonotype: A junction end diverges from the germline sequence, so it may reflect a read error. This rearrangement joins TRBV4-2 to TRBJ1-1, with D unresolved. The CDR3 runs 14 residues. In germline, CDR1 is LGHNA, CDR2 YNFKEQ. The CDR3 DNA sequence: TGTGCCAGCGGCCAAGAAGGTGGCCACACTGAAGCTTTCTTT. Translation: CASGQEGGHTEAFF.

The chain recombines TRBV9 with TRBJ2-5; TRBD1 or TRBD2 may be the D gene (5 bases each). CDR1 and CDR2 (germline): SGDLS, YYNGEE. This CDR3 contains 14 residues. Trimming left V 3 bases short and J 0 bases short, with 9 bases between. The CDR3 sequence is CASSGGPYQETQYF. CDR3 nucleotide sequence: TGTGCCAGCAGCGGGGGACCGTACCAAGAGACCCAGTACTTC.

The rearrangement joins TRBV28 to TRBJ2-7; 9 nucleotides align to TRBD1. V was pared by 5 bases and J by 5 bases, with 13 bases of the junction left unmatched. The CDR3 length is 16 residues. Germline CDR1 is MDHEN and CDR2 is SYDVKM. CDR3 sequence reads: CASSGGMGQGLDEQYF. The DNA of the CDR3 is TGTGCCAGCAGTGGGGGCATGGGACAGGGCTTAGACGAGCAGTACTTC.

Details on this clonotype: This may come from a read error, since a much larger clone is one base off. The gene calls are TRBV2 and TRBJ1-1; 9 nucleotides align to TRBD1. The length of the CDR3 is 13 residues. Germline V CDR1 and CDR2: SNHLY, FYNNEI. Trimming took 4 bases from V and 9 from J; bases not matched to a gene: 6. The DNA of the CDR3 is TGTGCCAGCAGTGGAGGGACAGGGATAAAAGCTTTCTTT. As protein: CASSGGTGIKAFF. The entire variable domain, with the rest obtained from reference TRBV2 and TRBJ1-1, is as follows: EPEVTQTPSHQVTQMGQEVILRCVPISNHLYFYWYRQILGQKVEFLVSFYNNEISEKSEIFDDQFSVERPDGSNFTLKIRSTKLEDSAMYFCASSGGTGIKAFFGQGTRLTVV.

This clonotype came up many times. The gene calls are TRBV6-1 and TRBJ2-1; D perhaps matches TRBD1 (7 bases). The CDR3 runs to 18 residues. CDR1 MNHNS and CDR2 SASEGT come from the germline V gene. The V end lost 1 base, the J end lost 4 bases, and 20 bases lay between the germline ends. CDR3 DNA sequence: TGTGCCAGCAGTGAAGAGGAGGGTCCCGGGACAGAATACAATGAGCAGTTCTTC. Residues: CASSEEEGPGTEYNEQFF.

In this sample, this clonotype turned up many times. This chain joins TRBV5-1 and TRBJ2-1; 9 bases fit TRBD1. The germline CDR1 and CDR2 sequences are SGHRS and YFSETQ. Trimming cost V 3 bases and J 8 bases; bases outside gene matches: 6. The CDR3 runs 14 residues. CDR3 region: CASSSGQGLDEQFF. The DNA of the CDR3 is TGCGCCAGCAGCTCGGGACAGGGTTTGGATGAGCAGTTCTTC.

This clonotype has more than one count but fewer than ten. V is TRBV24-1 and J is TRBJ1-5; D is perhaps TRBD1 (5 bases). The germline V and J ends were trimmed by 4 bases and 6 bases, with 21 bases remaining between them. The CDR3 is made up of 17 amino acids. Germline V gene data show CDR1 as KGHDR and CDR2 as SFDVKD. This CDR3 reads CATSDTSSGGNFQPQHF. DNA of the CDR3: TGTGCCACCAGTGACACTTCCTCCGGGGGGAACTTTCAGCCCCAGCATTTT.